These 32 T cell receptor beta chains originate from one sample sequenced in a study of cytomegalovirus exposure and HLA in healthy donors. Primers included in the PCR were 60 Vbeta and 13 Jbeta primers. Here immunoSEQ multiplex PCR was the method, and the copy in TCRdb shows in-frame clones only, minus some. The sample carries approximately 220,000 clones, 75% to 85% recorded once. What was sequenced was PBMCs. The receptor source for this set is a girl aged 5-17 years in good health and CMV-seronegative.

This clone was counted a single time. Just one base apart from a much larger clone, this may be a read error. The chain links TRBV10-3 to TRBJ2-6; D is uncertain. With 3 bases removed from V and 0 bases from J, the gap between germline ends came to 3 bases. This CDR3 comprises 14 residues. Per germline, CDR1 ENHRY and CDR2 SYGVKD. CDR3 loop: CAISDNSGANVLTF. CDR3 coding DNA: TGTGCCATCAGTGACAACTCTGGGGCCAACGTCCTGACTTTC.

The chain joins TRBV29-1 to TRBJ2-3; 12 bases are shared with TRBD2. The CDR3 sequence is 16 residues long. With V trimmed by 2 bases and J by 1 base, 4 bases remained unmatched. CDR1 and CDR2 (germline): SQVTM, ANQGSEA. CDR3 DNA sequence: TGCAGCGTTGAACTAGCGGGGGGGCGGGGCACAGATACGCAGTATTTT. Its translation is CSVELAGGRGTDTQYF.

This chain uses TRBV10-3 with TRBJ1-2; D is possibly TRBD1 (5 bases). The germline V gene encodes CDR1 ENHRY and CDR2 SYGVKD. V dropped 7 bases and J dropped 2 bases, with 17 bases sitting between them. The CDR3 has 15 amino acids. The CDR3 is CAITLDSHKNYGYTF. The CDR3 nucleotides read TGTGCCATCACCCTCGACAGCCACAAGAACTATGGCTACACCTTC.

J is TRBJ2-7 and V is TRBV30; TRBD2 matches 8 bases. Germline CDR1 GTSNPN, CDR2 SVGIG (reference sequence). This CDR3 is built from 15 residues. J lost 3 bases, V lost 3 bases, and 10 bases had no gene match. The CDR3 spells CAWSPSGSAIYEQYF. CDR3 DNA sequence: TGTGCCTGGAGCCCCAGCGGGAGCGCTATCTACGAGCAGTACTTC.

The chain couples TRBV11-2 to TRBJ2-3; 8 bases match TRBD2. Trimming took 6 bases from V and 0 from J; bases not matched to a gene: 5. The CDR3 has 15 residues. Germline CDR1 SGHAT, CDR2 FQNNGV. CDR3 residues: CASSLLAGSTDTQYF. The CDR3 DNA sequence: TGTGCCAGCAGTTTGCTAGCGGGTAGCACAGATACGCAGTATTTT.

CDR3 DNA: TGTGCCATCAGTCGGGGAGAAACCACAAATCAGCCCCAGCATTTT. It is translated as CAISRGETTNQPQHF. The J gene is TRBJ1-5, the V gene TRBV10-3; D unclear. The CDR3 is 15 residues long. Trimming shortened V by 5 bases and J by 4 bases, and 15 bases separated the two germline ends. The germline gives CDR1 ENHRY, CDR2 SYGVKD.

In its sample, this clone was seen a few times. This chain connects TRBV6-5 to TRBJ2-1; D is perhaps TRBD1 (5 bases). Germline V gene sequence: CDR1 MNHEY, CDR2 SVGAGI. The CDR3 is made up of 15 amino acids. The ends were cut back, 0 bases at V and 7 bases at J, with 13 bases in the middle. CDR3 amino acids: CASSYSPHSGNEQFF. CDR3 DNA: TGTGCCAGCAGTTACTCCCCACATTCAGGGAATGAGCAGTTCTTC.

V usage is TRBV5-3 and J usage is TRBJ1-5, with 7 nucleotides matching TRBD1. TRBV5-3 is an open reading frame whose function is uncertain. The CDR3 has 17 residues. The V gene end was trimmed by 2 bases and the J gene end by 4 bases; junction bases not matched to a gene: 12. The CDR3 nucleotides read TGTGCCAGAAGCTTAAAGGACAGGCCGGGGAAAAATCAGCCCCAGCATTTT. Translated, it gives CARSLKDRPGKNQPQHF.

This clone was detected only once. The V call is TRBV2, the J call TRBJ1-2; 8 positions agree with TRBD1. Losses at the gene ends were 5 bases for V and 2 bases for J; bases not matched to a gene: 4. The V gene's germline CDR1 is SNHLY and CDR2 FYNNEI. The CDR3 covers 14 residues. The CDR3 protein is CASSTTGVNYGYTF. As DNA, the CDR3 is TGTGCCAGCAGTACGACAGGGGTCAACTATGGCTACACCTTC.

The chain recombines TRBV4-1 with TRBJ2-7; D may be TRBD1 (6 bases). Germline V gene lookup returns CDR1 MGHRA and CDR2 YSYEKL. The length of the CDR3 is 14 residues. Trimming took off 1 base at V and 2 bases at J, with 9 bases between the two ends. The CDR3 loop reads CASSQVGQPYEQYF. The CDR3 coding sequence is TGCGCCAGCAGCCAAGTTGGACAGCCCTACGAGCAGTACTTC.

This chain connects TRBV28 to TRBJ2-3; no clear D gene. CDR3 length: 17 residues. The V end was cut by 1 base, the J end by 1 base, with 15 bases between. CDR1 and CDR2 (germline): MDHEN, SYDVKM. The CDR3 nucleotides read TGTGCCAGCAGTTTATCACGAGAGAGGAGTGGCACAGATACGCAGTATTTT. It translates to CASSLSRERSGTDTQYF. The full variable domain, in which reference TRBV28 and TRBJ2-3 provide the parts outside the CDR3, is DVKVTQSSRYLVKRTGEKVFLECVQDMDHENMFWYRQDPGLGLRLIYFSYDVKMKEKGDIPEGYSVSREKKERFSLILESASTNQTSMYLCASSLSRERSGTDTQYFGPGTRLTVL.

This clone was seen more than once but under ten times. The V call is TRBV19, the J call TRBJ1-1; no clear D gene. Germline loops: CDR1 LNHDA, CDR2 SQIVND (reference sequence). The CDR3 is made up of 16 amino acids. The ends were cut back, 3 bases at V and 0 bases at J, with 14 bases in the middle. The CDR3 DNA sequence: TGTGCCAGTAGTATTTGGGCCCCAGGAATGAACACTGAAGCTTTCTTT. This gives the protein CASSIWAPGMNTEAFF.

This chain uses TRBV28 with TRBJ2-7, with 12 bases lining up with TRBD2. Germline V lookup: CDR1 MDHEN, CDR2 SYDVKM. This CDR3 is built from 19 residues. V was clipped by 3 bases and J by 2 bases; unmatched bases: 14. The CDR3: CASSFGIATSGRRTYEQYF. CDR3 nucleotides: TGTGCCAGCAGTTTCGGTATCGCGACTAGCGGGAGACGTACCTACGAGCAGTACTTC.

The chain links TRBV9 to TRBJ2-1; 11 nucleotides align to TRBD2. From germline, CDR1 is SGDLS and CDR2 YYNGEE. After removal of 8 bases from V and 10 bases from J, the junction contained 8 bases not matched to a gene. The CDR3 covers 13 residues. The CDR3 DNA sequence: TGTGCCAGTGCCCTAGCGGGAGGTAACGAGCAGTTCTTC. This codes for CASALAGGNEQFF. Filled out from reference TRBV9 and TRBJ2-1, the complete variable domain reads DSGVTQTPKHLITATGQRVTLRCSPRSGDLSVYWYQQSLDQGLQFLIQYYNGEERAKGNILERFSAQQFPDLHSELNLSSLELGDSALYFCASALAGGNEQFFGPGTRLTVL.

This chain links TRBV5-1 with TRBJ2-3, with 8 bases fitting TRBD1. Trimming at V came to 3 bases and at J to 2 bases, leaving 5 bases not matched to a gene. This CDR3 has 15 residues. The germline V gene has CDR1 SGHRS and CDR2 YFSETQ. Written as DNA, the CDR3 is TGCGCCAGCAGCTCTAGGGACAGGATCACAGATACGCAGTATTTT. It encodes CASSSRDRITDTQYF. Based on the CDR3 plus reference TRBV5-1 and TRBJ2-3, the full variable domain is KAGVTQTPRYLIKTRGQQVTLSCSPISGHRSVSWYQQTPGQGLQFLFEYFSETQRNKGNFPGRFSGRQFSNSRSEMNVSTLELGDSALYLCASSSRDRITDTQYFGPGTRLTVL.

This chain joins TRBV10-3 and TRBJ2-1; D uncertain. Germline V gene sequence: CDR1 ENHRY, CDR2 SYGVKD. V dropped 2 bases and J dropped 7 bases, with 9 bases sitting between them. The CDR3 covers 13 residues. The CDR3 bases are TGTGCCATCAGTGAGCTGGTAGAGAATGAGCAGTTCTTC. Its protein product is CAISELVENEQFF.

The chain recombines TRBV6-6 with TRBJ1-2, with 7 bases identical to TRBD1. This CDR3 comprises 13 residues. Germline values: CDR1 MNHNY, CDR2 SVGAGI (reference sequence). The trim removed 5 bases at V and 3 bases at J, leaving 3 bases unmatched. CDR3 residues: CASSTGTDYGYTF. DNA for the CDR3: TGTGCCAGCAGTACCGGGACAGACTATGGCTACACCTTC.

V and J are TRBV5-6 and TRBJ2-7; 9 bases are shared with TRBD2. The ends lost 1 base at V and 7 bases at J; junction bases unmatched: 9. This CDR3 is 15 amino acids long. Germline CDR1 and CDR2: SGHDT and YYEEEE. In DNA form, the CDR3 reads TGTGCCAGCAGCTTGTGGGCGGGGGGGGCGAAGGAGCAGTACTTC. Its translation: CASSLWAGGAKEQYF.

This clone was recorded once. The gene calls are TRBV28 and TRBJ1-2; 11 nucleotides align to TRBD1. V lost 5 bases, J lost 6 bases, and 8 bases stayed unmatched. This CDR3 region has 15 residues. Germline-derived CDR1 and CDR2 are MDHEN and SYDVKM. CDR3 bases: TGTGCCAGCAGTACCGGGACAGGGGGTCTGGATGGCTACACCTTC. Translated, it gives CASSTGTGGLDGYTF.

The chain recombines TRBV6-6 with TRBJ1-2; D possibly corresponds to TRBD1 (6 bases). Germline loops: CDR1 MNHNY, CDR2 SVGAGI (reference sequence). The ends were cut back, 5 bases at V and 5 bases at J, with 15 bases in the middle. This CDR3 comprises 14 residues. The CDR3 is CASSVRGAGYGYTF. The CDR3 DNA follows: TGTGCCAGCAGTGTTCGGGGGGCAGGGTATGGCTACACCTTC.

This chain joins TRBV6-5 and TRBJ1-1; no reliable D call. Germline CDR1 is MNHEY and CDR2 is SVGAGI. This CDR3 has 13 residues. The germline V and J ends were trimmed by 2 bases and 4 bases, with 8 bases remaining between them. Here the CDR3 DNA reads TGTGCCAGCAGTTACGGGCCGCTCACTGAAGCTTTCTTT. Amino acid sequence: CASSYGPLTEAFF.

The V call is TRBV6-1, the J call TRBJ2-7, with D possibly matching TRBD2 (5 bases). Germline-derived CDR1 and CDR2 are MNHNS and SASEGT. There are 15 residues in the CDR3. V dropped 2 bases and J dropped 4 bases, with 15 bases sitting between them. The chain's CDR3 is CASSEKRLAKYEQYF. The CDR3 nucleotides read TGTGCCAGCAGTGAAAAGCGTCTAGCTAAGTACGAGCAGTACTTC.

V gene TRBV19 combines with J gene TRBJ2-7; D remains ambiguous. Germline-derived CDR1 and CDR2 are LNHDA and SQIVND (reference sequence). This CDR3 region has 15 residues. V was clipped by 0 bases and J by 1 base, with 10 bases between them. For the CDR3, the DNA is TGTGCCAGTAGTATAGATCTAAGAGGATCCTACGAGCAGTACTTC. Residues: CASSIDLRGSYEQYF. The variable domain in full, with the rest retrieved from reference TRBV19 and TRBJ2-7, is DGGITQSPKYLFRKEGQNVTLSCEQNLNHDAMYWYRQDPGQGLRLIYYSQIVNDFQKGDIAEGYSVSREKKESFPLTVTSAQKNPTAFYLCASSIDLRGSYEQYFGPGTRLTVT.

This chain connects TRBV4-2 to TRBJ2-5; 8 bases agree with TRBD1. Germline trimming cut 0 bases from V and 5 bases from J; bases unmatched to any gene: 14. This CDR3 contains 18 residues. Germline V gene data show CDR1 as LGHNA and CDR2 as YNFKEQ. The CDR3 DNA reads as TGTGCCAGCAGCCAAGATCTGTGGCTCGGGACAGGTGTGGAGACCCAGTACTTC. Protein sequence: CASSQDLWLGTGVETQYF.

The chain joins TRBV28 to TRBJ2-7, with 11 bases matching TRBD1. The germline V gene has CDR1 MDHEN and CDR2 SYDVKM. J lost 4 bases, V lost 6 bases, and 11 bases had no gene match. The CDR3 has 16 residues. The CDR3 DNA follows: TGTGCCAGCAGCAGGACAGGGGGCGCCCCACCGTACGAGCAGTACTTC. This translates into CASSRTGGAPPYEQYF.

The table lists this clone with a count of one. CDR3 in DNA: TGTGCCAGCTCACCGATGACTAGCGGGGCCCCCTTCCAAGAGACCCAGTACTTC. Its translation: CASSPMTSGAPFQETQYF. The chain combines TRBV18 with TRBJ2-5; TRBD2 agrees at 11 bases. CDR3 length equals 18 residues. Per the germline V gene, CDR1 is KGHSH and CDR2 is LQKENI. The ends lost 3 bases at V and 1 base at J; junction bases unmatched: 10.

The genes are TRBV11-2 and TRBJ1-6; D not resolved. The CDR3 runs to 14 residues. V shed 6 bases and J shed 6 bases, with 12 bases lying between them. Germline CDR1 reads SGHAT; CDR2 reads FQNNGV. The CDR3 DNA sequence: TGTGCCAGCAGTGGGCAGAGCTTTAATTCACCCCTCCACTTT. Translation gives CASSGQSFNSPLHF.

This clone was found once. The chain uses TRBV6-5 and TRBJ1-3; 8 nucleotides agree with TRBD1. Trimming at V came to 7 bases and at J to 2 bases, leaving 7 bases not matched to a gene. This CDR3 region has 15 residues. Germline V gene data show CDR1 as MNHEY and CDR2 as SVGAGI. Here the CDR3 reads CASTSMDRAGNTIYF. The CDR3 DNA is TGTGCCAGCACCTCTATGGACAGGGCTGGAAACACCATATATTTT.

The chain employs TRBV27 and TRBJ1-2; D not resolved. This CDR3 is 13 amino acids long. Per the germline V gene, CDR1 is MNHEY and CDR2 is SMNVEV (reference sequence). V shed 5 bases and J shed 8 bases, with 15 bases lying between them. The CDR3: CASSKKAQSGYTF. The CDR3 DNA is TGTGCCAGCAGTAAGAAAGCCCAAAGCGGCTACACCTTC.

This chain links TRBV5-5 with TRBJ1-1; D gene ambiguous. CDR3 length equals 14 residues. V lost 2 bases and J lost 5, with 13 bases in between. Germline-derived CDR1 and CDR2 are SGHKS and YYEKEE (reference sequence). As DNA, the CDR3 is TGTGCCAGCAGCTTTCCCGGGATTCTTACTGAAGCTTTCTTT. It yields the protein CASSFPGILTEAFF.

The V call is TRBV11-2, the J call TRBJ1-5; 7 bases match TRBD1. Germline V gene sequence: CDR1 SGHAT, CDR2 FQNNGV. After removal of 4 bases from V and 0 bases from J, the junction contained 3 bases not matched to a gene. The CDR3 is 15 residues long. CDR3 nucleotides: TGTGCCAGCAGCTGGGGACAGTTTAGCAATCAGCCCCAGCATTTT. Protein sequence: CASSWGQFSNQPQHF.

The chain uses TRBV28 and TRBJ1-2; D not resolved. The germline V gene encodes CDR1 MDHEN and CDR2 SYDVKM. CDR3 size: 12 residues. V gave up 3 bases and J gave up 2 bases, with 4 bases separating them. The DNA for the CDR3 is TGTGCCAGCAGTTTTGAGAACTATGGCTACACCTTC. Amino acid sequence: CASSFENYGYTF.